Detailed here is one T cell receptor beta chain. Its antigen is as yet unknown. The germline V gene encodes CDR1 SGHRS and CDR2 YFSETQ. V trimming: 3 bases; J trimming: 4 bases; junction bases outside the gene matches: 9. The CDR3 length is 16 residues. This sample is part of a study of graft-versus-host responses after intestinal transplantation. TCRdb's table, derived via immunoSEQ multiplex PCR, lists solely in-frame clones and lacks some. The sample carries roughly 100,000 clones, about 90% recorded once. This TCR came from a human donor who received an intestinal transplant. Sequencing was performed on unstimulated CD4+ T cells sorted from spleen or lymph node cells, taken before intestinal transplant. The chain employs TRBV5-1 and TRBJ2-2; 7 bases are a match to TRBD1. CDR3 nucleotides: TGCGCCAGCAGCTCCTGGGAACAGGGGCTCACCGGGGAGCTGTTTTTT. Translation: CASSSWEQGLTGELFF.